This TCR beta chain came from a study of cytomegalovirus exposure and HLA in healthy donors. A few counts support this clone. CDR1 is ENHRY and CDR2 is SYGVKD in the germline V gene. V was clipped by 0 bases and J by 3 bases; unmatched bases: 8. The CDR3 is 17 residues long. Method: immunoSEQ multiplex PCR; TCRdb's copy keeps in-frame clones and lacks some. The sample consists of a few hundred thousand clones, roughly 87% of them appearing once. V usage is TRBV10-3 and J usage is TRBJ1-5; 7 bases fit TRBD1. The clonotype was recovered from a man younger than 35 in good health and CMV-seropositive. Source material: PBMCs. The CDR3 is CAISESKGAGINQPQHF. The CDR3 DNA follows: TGTGCCATCAGTGAGTCTAAGGGGGCAGGAATCAATCAGCCCCAGCATTTT.